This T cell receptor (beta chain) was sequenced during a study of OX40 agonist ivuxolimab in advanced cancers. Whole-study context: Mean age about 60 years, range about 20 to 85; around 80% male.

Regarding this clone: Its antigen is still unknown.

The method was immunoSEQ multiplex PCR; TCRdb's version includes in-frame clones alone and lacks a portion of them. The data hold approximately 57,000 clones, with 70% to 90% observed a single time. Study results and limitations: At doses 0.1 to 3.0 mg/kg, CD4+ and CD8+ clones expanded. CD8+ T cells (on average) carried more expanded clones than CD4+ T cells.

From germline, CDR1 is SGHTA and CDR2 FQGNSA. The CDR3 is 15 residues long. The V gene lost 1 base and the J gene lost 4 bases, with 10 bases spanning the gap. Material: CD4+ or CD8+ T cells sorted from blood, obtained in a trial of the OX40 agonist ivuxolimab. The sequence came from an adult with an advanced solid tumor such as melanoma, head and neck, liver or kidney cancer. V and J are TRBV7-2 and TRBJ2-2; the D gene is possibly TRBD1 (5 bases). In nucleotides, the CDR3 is TGTGCCAGCAGCTTAGTAGGGGTGGGCACCGGGGAGCTGTTTTTT. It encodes CASSLVGVGTGELFF.